This TCR beta chain stems from a study of cytomegalovirus exposure and HLA in healthy donors. Profiling relied on immunoSEQ multiplex PCR, and the TCRdb table lists in-frame clones only, not all of them. The table has about 220,000 clones, over 70% seen once. As regards this clone: Its matching antigen is unknown.

Study findings and constraints: The tendency of first-cohort TCR clusters to co-occur in the roughly 120 validation repertoires was identified by a subsequent analysis. The study labeled 180 or so TCR beta chains cytomegalovirus-associated. The study found most TCR sequences rare, yet found some public TCRs in many donors.

The origin of this receptor is a woman younger than 45 in good health and CMV-seropositive. The sequencing sample was made of PBMCs.

CDR3 amino acids: CASSQDANTEAFF. The CDR3 DNA follows: TGCGCCAGCAGCCAAGACGCGAACACTGAAGCTTTCTTT. This rearrangement joins TRBV4-1 to TRBJ1-1; D not resolved. This CDR3 region has 13 residues. Per the germline V gene, CDR1 is MGHRA and CDR2 is YSYEKL. V was pared by 0 bases and J by 1 base, with 3 bases between.